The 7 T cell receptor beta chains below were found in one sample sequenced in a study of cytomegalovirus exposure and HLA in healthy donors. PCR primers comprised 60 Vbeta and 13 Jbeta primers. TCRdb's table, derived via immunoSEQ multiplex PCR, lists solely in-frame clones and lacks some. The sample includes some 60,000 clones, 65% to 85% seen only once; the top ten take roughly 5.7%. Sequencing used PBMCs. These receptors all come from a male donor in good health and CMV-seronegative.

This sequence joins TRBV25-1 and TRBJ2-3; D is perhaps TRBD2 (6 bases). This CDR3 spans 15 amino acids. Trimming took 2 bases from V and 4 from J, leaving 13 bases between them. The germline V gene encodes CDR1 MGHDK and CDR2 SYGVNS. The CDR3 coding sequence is TGTGCCAGCAGTGAAGCAGGGAGGCGGCCAGATACGCAGTATTTT. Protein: CASSEAGRRPDTQYF.

CDR3 DNA: TGTGCCACCAGCAGGACAGGGTGGGACACCGGGGAGCTGTTTTTT. This codes for CATSRTGWDTGELFF. The V gene is TRBV15, the J gene TRBJ2-2; 7 bases map to TRBD1. The CDR3 has 15 residues. J gave up 3 bases and V 3 bases, and 4 bases lay outside the gene matches. Germline CDR1 reads LNHNV; CDR2 reads YYDKDF (reference sequence).

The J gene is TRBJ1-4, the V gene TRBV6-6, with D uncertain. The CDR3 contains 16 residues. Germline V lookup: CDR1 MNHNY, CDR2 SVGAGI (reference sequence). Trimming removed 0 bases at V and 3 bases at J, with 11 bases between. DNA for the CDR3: TGTGCCAGCAGTTACTCGAGATGGGGAGCTAATGAAAAACTGTTTTTT. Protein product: CASSYSRWGANEKLFF.

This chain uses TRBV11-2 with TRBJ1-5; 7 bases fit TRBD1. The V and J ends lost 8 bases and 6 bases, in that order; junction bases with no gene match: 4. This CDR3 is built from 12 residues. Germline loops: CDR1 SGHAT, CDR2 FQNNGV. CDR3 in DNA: TGTGCCAGCGGGAACAGGGGTCAGCCCCAGCATTTT. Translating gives CASGNRGQPQHF.

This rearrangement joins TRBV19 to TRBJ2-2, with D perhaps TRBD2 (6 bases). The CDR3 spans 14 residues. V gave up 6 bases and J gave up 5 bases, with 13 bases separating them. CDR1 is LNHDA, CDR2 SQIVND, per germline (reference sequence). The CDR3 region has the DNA TGTGCCAGTAGGGGGATAGCGGAGACCGGGGAGCTGTTTTTT. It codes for CASRGIAETGELFF. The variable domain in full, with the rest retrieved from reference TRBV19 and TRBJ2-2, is DGGITQSPKYLFRKEGQNVTLSCEQNLNHDAMYWYRQDPGQGLRLIYYSQIVNDFQKGDIAEGYSVSREKKESFPLTVTSAQKNPTAFYLCASRGIAETGELFFGEGSRLTVL.

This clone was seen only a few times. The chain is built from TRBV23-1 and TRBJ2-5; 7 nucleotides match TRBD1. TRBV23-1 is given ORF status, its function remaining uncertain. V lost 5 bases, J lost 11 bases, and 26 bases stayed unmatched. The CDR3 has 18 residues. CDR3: CASSSPRQGVTTTKEQYF. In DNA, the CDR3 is TGCGCCAGCAGTTCCCCCCGGCAGGGGGTTACGACTACTAAAGAGCAGTACTTC.

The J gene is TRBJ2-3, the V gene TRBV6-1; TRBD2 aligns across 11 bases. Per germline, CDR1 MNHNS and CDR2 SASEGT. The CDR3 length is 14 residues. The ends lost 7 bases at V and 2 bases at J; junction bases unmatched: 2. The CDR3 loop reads CASISGGATDTQYF. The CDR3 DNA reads TGTGCCAGCATTAGCGGGGGGGCCACAGATACGCAGTATTTT.